This T cell receptor beta chain was sequenced in a study of blood T cell repertoires in COVID-19. The count of this clone is one. Only in-frame clones appear in the TCRdb table, and some are missing; sequencing was by immunoSEQ multiplex PCR. Of about 180,000 clones in the sample, around 83% are singletons; the top ten hold approximately 14%. The CDR3 has 14 amino acids. The germline V gene has CDR1 MNHEY and CDR2 SVGAGI. V lost 1 base, J lost 4 bases, and 10 bases lay in between. Sequencing input: PBMCs or T cells enriched from blood (not recorded which). The genes are TRBV6-5 and TRBJ1-2; TRBD1 is a possible D gene (6 bases). This receptor was taken from a man aged 50 to 60 who had recovered from COVID-19. As DNA, the CDR3 is TGTGCCAGCAGTTACTTACAGGGCCCCTATGGCTACACCTTC. This translates into CASSYLQGPYGYTF.